This section outlines one T cell receptor (beta chain) sequence together with its context. Its matching antigen is unknown. The data stem from a study of T cell responses to AZD1222 COVID-19 vaccine. General observations from the study: Nearly half of the spike-specific TCRs reportedly recognize variant regions that carry no mutations. A mostly white British donor set with more females was recruited, and clonal diversity was possibly underestimated.

Germline V lookup: CDR1 SQVTM, CDR2 ANQGSEA. The V and J ends lost 5 bases and 8 bases respectively, with 15 bases between them. The length of the CDR3 is 12 residues. Libraries were prepared by immunoSEQ multiplex PCR; TCRdb keeps only in-frame clonotypes and omits some of them. The sample records roughly 100,000 clones, about 88% being singletons. The clonotype comes from an adult who received the AZD1222 COVID-19 vaccine. The rearrangement uses TRBV29-1 and TRBJ1-1; TRBD1 might be the D (5 bases). This specimen consisted of peripheral blood, obtained 28 days after the second AZD1222 dose. The CDR3 protein is CSVPTGNTEAFF. The CDR3 DNA reads as TGCAGCGTTCCCACAGGAAATACCGAAGCTTTCTTT.